This TCR beta chain emerged from a study of cytomegalovirus exposure and HLA in healthy donors. Study conclusions and caveats: Accurate prediction of most subjects' HLA-A and HLA-B alleles from TCR beta sequences was reported. Across all donors, roughly uniform sequencing depth was an assumption of the presence/absence analyses.

The V gene's germline CDR1 is SEHNR and CDR2 FQNEAQ (reference sequence). This CDR3 is built from 16 residues. The junction had 12 bases not matched to a gene; V was cut back by 5 bases and J by 7 bases. PCR amplification relied on 60 Vbeta primers (plus 13 Jbeta primers). Only in-frame clones appear in the TCRdb table, and some are missing; sequencing was by immunoSEQ multiplex PCR. This table holds roughly 160,000 clones, about three quarters found once. In regard to this clone: The target antigen is unknown.

This TCR came from a man aged 50 to 59 in good health and CMV-seropositive. What was sequenced was PBMCs. The chain carries TRBV7-9 and TRBJ1-5, with 9 bases identical to TRBD1. The CDR3 region is CASSTPPGTGSQPQHF. CDR3 sequence (DNA): TGTGCCAGCAGCACCCCTCCCGGGACAGGGTCCCAGCCCCAGCATTTT.